The 26 T cell receptor beta chains in this list originate from one sample, sequenced in a study of PD-1 blockade in classical Hodgkin lymphoma. Each patient experienced a relapse that followed autologous stem cell transplantation, and brentuximab vedotin exposure varied. Profiled with immunoSEQ multiplex PCR; TCRdb holds only in-frame clones, not every one. This table holds around 20,000 clones, roughly 80% found once. The sample consisted of peripheral blood mononuclear cells (PBMCs), taken at baseline. These TCRs come from a human donor with classical Hodgkin lymphoma.

The chain has TRBV27 and TRBJ2-3; TRBD1 might be the D (5 bases). The CDR3 is 13 amino acids. Germline CDR1 and CDR2: MNHEY and SMNVEV (reference sequence). Deletions cut 3 bases from V and 7 bases from J, with 11 bases between. The CDR3 spells CASSLADRHTQYF. The CDR3 DNA reads as TGTGCCAGCAGTTTGGCCGACAGACATACGCAGTATTTT.

The chain uses TRBV4-1 and TRBJ2-3; 12 bases are a match to TRBD2. CDR1 MGHRA and CDR2 YSYEKL come from the germline V gene. The CDR3 consists of 15 residues. J was trimmed by 5 bases and V by 5 bases; bases with no gene match: 5. Here the CDR3 reads CASSSGLAGKDTQYF. In DNA, the CDR3 is TGCGCCAGCAGCTCCGGACTAGCGGGGAAAGATACGCAGTATTTT.

This clone was detected once. The CDR3: CASKSPGGTGTGELFF. DNA of the CDR3: TGTGCCAGCAAGTCCCCGGGGGGGACTGGTACCGGGGAGCTGTTTTTT. V gene TRBV7-9 combines with J gene TRBJ2-2, with 8 positions matching TRBD2. V lost 7 bases, J lost 5 bases, and 12 bases stayed unmatched. This CDR3 spans 16 amino acids. Germline-derived CDR1 and CDR2 are SEHNR and FQNEAQ (reference sequence).

This chain uses TRBV11-2 with TRBJ2-7, with TRBD1 matching over 9 bases. CDR3 length: 13 residues. The V and J ends lost 4 bases and 4 bases, in that order; junction bases with no gene match: 2. Germline values: CDR1 SGHAT, CDR2 FQNNGV. CDR3 sequence reads: CASSSTGGYEQYF. DNA for the CDR3: TGTGCCAGCAGCTCGACAGGGGGTTACGAGCAGTACTTC.

This chain connects TRBV7-9 to TRBJ2-7; 10 bases align to TRBD2. The germline gives CDR1 SEHNR, CDR2 FQNEAQ (reference sequence). The CDR3 loop spans 15 amino acids. V shed 5 bases and J 2 bases; nucleotides not matched to a gene: 6. The CDR3: CASSPIAGGAYEQYF. CDR3 sequence (DNA): TGTGCCAGCAGCCCGATAGCGGGAGGAGCCTACGAGCAGTACTTC.

This clone was detected ten times or more. J is TRBJ1-1 and V is TRBV5-4; 7 bases agree with TRBD1. The germline V gene has CDR1 SGHNT and CDR2 YYREEE (reference sequence). This CDR3 region has 14 residues. The V segment lost 0 bases and the J segment 8 bases; nucleotides outside the gene matches: 7. CDR3 in amino acids: CASSLDRGPSEAFF. As DNA, the CDR3 is TGTGCCAGCAGCTTGGACAGGGGACCTTCAGAAGCTTTCTTT.

This clone was counted a single time. The chain links TRBV18 to TRBJ2-1, with no clear D. The CDR3 is 14 residues long. Germline loops: CDR1 KGHSH, CDR2 LQKENI. V was cut by 2 bases and J by 4 bases, with 9 bases left in between. CDR3 nucleotides: TGTGCCAGCTCACCATTTCCCGAGTACAATGAGCAGTTCTTC. The encoded protein is CASSPFPEYNEQFF.

The rearrangement links TRBV29-1 to TRBJ2-7; 11 bases agree with TRBD2. The junction had 10 bases not matched to a gene; V was cut back by 6 bases and J by 0 bases. This CDR3 comprises 16 residues. Per germline, CDR1 SQVTM and CDR2 ANQGSEA. The CDR3 spells CSVRGLAATSSYEQYF. The CDR3 bases are TGCAGCGTGAGGGGACTAGCGGCCACGAGCTCCTACGAGCAGTACTTC.

The J gene is TRBJ1-1, the V gene TRBV5-5; D is unresolved. V was shortened by 2 bases and J by 1 base, with 9 bases between the two germline ends. Germline V gene data show CDR1 as SGHKS and CDR2 as YYEKEE (reference sequence). The CDR3 runs 14 residues. In DNA, the CDR3 is TGTGCCAGCAGCTTACCCCCAGAGAACACTGAAGCTTTCTTT. Translated, it gives CASSLPPENTEAFF.

The CDR3 region is CAISPGPTAGANVLTF. CDR3 nucleotide sequence: TGTGCCATCAGTCCGGGTCCTACGGCTGGGGCCAACGTCCTGACTTTC. The rearrangement uses TRBV10-3 and TRBJ2-6; D call uncertain. V was clipped by 5 bases and J by 2 bases, with 13 bases between them. The CDR3 length is 16 residues. The germline CDR1 and CDR2 sequences are ENHRY and SYGVKD.

The chain couples TRBV2 to TRBJ2-7; 8 bases are shared with TRBD1. The germline CDR1 and CDR2 sequences are SNHLY and FYNNEI. CDR3 size: 14 residues. With V trimmed by 5 bases and J by 2 bases, 5 bases remained unmatched. CDR3 sequence reads: CASSSDRVPYEQYF. In nucleotides, the CDR3 is TGTGCCAGCAGTTCGGACAGGGTGCCCTACGAGCAGTACTTC.

V is TRBV6-5 and J is TRBJ2-7, with D unclear. There are 12 residues in the CDR3. Trimming left V 4 bases short and J 3 bases short, with 7 bases between. Germline V gives CDR1 MNHEY, CDR2 SVGAGI. The CDR3 protein is CASSLANYEQYF. The CDR3 nucleotides are TGTGCCAGCAGTTTAGCCAACTACGAGCAGTACTTC.

J is TRBJ1-5 and V is TRBV7-2; no clear D. Trimming stripped 0 bases from V and 4 bases from J, with 4 bases between. The germline V gene encodes CDR1 SGHTA and CDR2 FQGNSA. CDR3 length: 13 residues. As DNA, the CDR3 is TGTGCCAGCAGCTTAGCGTTAAATCAGCCCCAGCATTTT. This translates into CASSLALNQPQHF.

V is TRBV7-9 and J is TRBJ2-5, with D perhaps given as TRBD1 or TRBD2 (5 bases each). This CDR3 is 16 amino acids long. Germline CDR1 reads SEHNR; CDR2 reads FQNEAQ (reference sequence). V was shortened by 5 bases and J by 5 bases, with 21 bases between the two germline ends. CDR3 bases: TGTGCCAGCAGCACCCCGGGACCCTCAGGCGAGGAGACCCAGTACTTC. It specifies CASSTPGPSGEETQYF.

The chain is built from TRBV5-6 and TRBJ1-2; D unclear. Trimming shortened V by 4 bases and J by 2 bases, and 3 bases separated the two germline ends. This CDR3 spans 11 amino acids. The germline gives CDR1 SGHDT, CDR2 YYEEEE. CDR3 loop: CASSLNYGYTF. The CDR3 DNA reads as TGTGCCAGCAGCCTGAACTATGGCTACACCTTC. Drawing the rest from reference TRBV5-6 and TRBJ1-2, the complete variable domain is DAGVTQSPTHLIKTRGQQVTLRCSPKSGHDTVSWYQQALGQGPQFIFQYYEEEERQRGNFPDRFSGHQFPNYSSELNVNALLLGDSALYLCASSLNYGYTFGSGTRLTVV.

CDR3 region: CASRDEIGAGGLSYNEQFF. CDR3 DNA: TGCGCCAGCAGGGATGAGATTGGAGCGGGAGGCCTCTCCTACAATGAGCAGTTCTTC. This chain connects TRBV5-1 to TRBJ2-1, with TRBD2 identical over 9 bases. The trim removed 5 bases at V and 0 bases at J, leaving 15 bases unmatched. Germline values: CDR1 SGHRS, CDR2 YFSETQ. This CDR3 region has 19 residues. The variable domain in full, completed from reference TRBV5-1 and TRBJ2-1, reads KAGVTQTPRYLIKTRGQQVTLSCSPISGHRSVSWYQQTPGQGLQFLFEYFSETQRNKGNFPGRFSGRQFSNSRSEMNVSTLELGDSALYLCASRDEIGAGGLSYNEQFFGPGTRLTVL.

The count of this clone is one. The V gene is TRBV28, the J gene TRBJ2-1; D ambiguous. The V end was cut by 2 bases, the J end by 0 bases, with 8 bases between. The CDR3 is 15 amino acids. CDR1 is MDHEN, CDR2 SYDVKM, per germline. This CDR3 reads CASSLGGSSYNEQFF. CDR3 DNA sequence: TGTGCCAGCAGTTTAGGCGGCAGCTCCTACAATGAGCAGTTCTTC. The whole variable domain, remainder taken from reference TRBV28 and TRBJ2-1, is DVKVTQSSRYLVKRTGEKVFLECVQDMDHENMFWYRQDPGLGLRLIYFSYDVKMKEKGDIPEGYSVSREKKERFSLILESASTNQTSMYLCASSLGGSSYNEQFFGPGTRLTVL.

CDR3 amino acids: CASRGLGSGAEQYF. CDR3 bases: TGTGCCAGCAGGGGGTTGGGGTCAGGGGCCGAGCAGTACTTC. This chain connects TRBV27 to TRBJ2-7; D may be TRBD1 (6 bases). CDR1 and CDR2 (germline): MNHEY, SMNVEV (reference sequence). With 6 bases removed from V and 6 bases from J, the gap between germline ends came to 18 bases. CDR3 length: 14 amino acids.

The gene calls are TRBV7-9 and TRBJ2-1, with 10 bases that match TRBD2. The V gene's germline CDR1 is SEHNR and CDR2 FQNEAQ (reference sequence). The CDR3 loop spans 17 amino acids. Trimming removed 0 bases from V and 6 bases from J; junction bases left unmatched: 8. CDR3 nucleotide sequence: TGTGCCAGCAGCTTAGCGACACTAGCGGGGTCCCGCAATGAGCAGTTCTTC. This encodes CASSLATLAGSRNEQFF.

The chain carries TRBV29-1 and TRBJ2-1; TRBD1 agrees at 10 bases. The junction had 11 bases not matched to a gene; V was cut back by 8 bases and J by 4 bases. The germline V gene has CDR1 SQVTM and CDR2 ANQGSEA. The CDR3 totals 15 residues. The CDR3 here is CSLWGRDRGYNEQFF. Here the CDR3 DNA reads TGCAGCCTCTGGGGACGGGACAGGGGATACAATGAGCAGTTCTTC.

This chain connects TRBV5-1 to TRBJ2-3; 7 bases agree with TRBD2. CDR1 SGHRS and CDR2 YFSETQ come from the germline V gene. V lost 1 base, J lost 0 bases, and 2 bases stayed unmatched. The CDR3 covers 15 residues. Here the CDR3 reads CASSLFSGSTDTQYF. The CDR3 DNA follows: TGCGCCAGCAGCTTGTTTAGCGGGAGCACAGATACGCAGTATTTT.

V is TRBV7-8 and J is TRBJ2-2, with 8 bases aligning to TRBD1. Germline lookup yields CDR1 SGHVS and CDR2 FQNEAQ. The CDR3 length is 16 residues. V shed 4 bases, J shed 4 bases, and the junction held 8 bases outside the gene matches. The CDR3 DNA is TGTGCCAGCAGCTCGGGACAGGCCAGCCCCACCGGGGAGCTGTTTTTT. Protein product: CASSSGQASPTGELFF.

The J gene is TRBJ2-7, the V gene TRBV4-2; weak D call: TRBD1 (6 bases). The CDR3 totals 15 residues. Germline values: CDR1 LGHNA, CDR2 YNFKEQ. Trimming left V 0 bases short and J 4 bases short, with 13 bases between. CDR3 nucleotides: TGTGCCAGCAGCCAAGATGACAGGCCTCCATACGAGCAGTACTTC. As protein: CASSQDDRPPYEQYF.

The J gene is TRBJ2-3, the V gene TRBV4-1; no reliable D call. Germline CDR1 reads MGHRA; CDR2 reads YSYEKL. V lost 1 base and J 4 bases, leaving 12 bases between the germline ends. This CDR3 has 15 amino acids. The CDR3 DNA sequence: TGCGCCAGCAGCCAAGCTATGAGGTCGGCAGATACGCAGTATTTT. It is translated as CASSQAMRSADTQYF.

This sequence joins TRBV7-9 and TRBJ2-3, with D uncertain. The CDR3 loop spans 16 amino acids. Trimming pared 2 bases from V and 0 bases from J, leaving 12 bases between. Per the germline V gene, CDR1 is SEHNR and CDR2 is FQNEAQ (reference sequence). The DNA for the CDR3 is TGTGCCAGCAGCTTAAAAGCACAGCACAGCACAGATACGCAGTATTTT. It translates to CASSLKAQHSTDTQYF.

V is TRBV2 and J is TRBJ1-1, with D possibly being TRBD1 (5 bases). The ends were cut back, 2 bases at V and 1 base at J, with 20 bases in the middle. This CDR3 is built from 18 residues. Per the germline V gene, CDR1 is SNHLY and CDR2 is FYNNEI. CDR3 loop: CASSESRLGTQKNTEAFF. The CDR3, as DNA: TGTGCCAGCAGTGAAAGTCGTCTAGGGACCCAAAAGAACACTGAAGCTTTCTTT.